This T cell receptor beta chain was captured by sequencing in a study of control samples from healthy donors and cancer patients. Here immunoSEQ multiplex PCR was the method, and the copy in TCRdb shows in-frame clones only, minus some. The table lists about 140,000 clones, around 90% of them singletons. This CDR3 contains 18 residues. The V gene's germline CDR1 is LNHDA and CDR2 SQIVND (reference sequence). V dropped 1 base and J dropped 4; count of bases not matched to a gene: 10. The sequence was collected from a man aged 30-40 years in good health. The source material was blood. The chain couples TRBV19 to TRBJ2-2; 9 bases agree with TRBD2. CDR3 bases: TGTGCCAGTAGTATAGGGCCAGCGGGAGGCCTATCCACCGGGGAGCTGTTTTTT. This gives the protein CASSIGPAGGLSTGELFF.